This T cell receptor (beta chain) was captured by sequencing in a study of OX40 agonist ivuxolimab in advanced cancers. For the wider study: Ivuxolimab, which targeted the costimulatory receptor OX40 (CD134), was an agonistic, fully human IgG2 monoclonal antibody. Intravenous ivuxolimab was administered to patients every 2 weeks at six dose levels: 0.01, 0.1, 0.3, 1.5, 3 and 10 mg/kg. Among the 50 to 55 dose-escalation patients, about 20 had hepatocellular carcinoma, about 15 melanoma, 9 renal cell carcinoma and 9 head and neck cancer. A male proportion of 82.7% and a mean age of approximately 55 years, ranging from roughly 23 to 80, were recorded for the dose-escalation cohort. Patients were allowed to have had prior anti-PD-1, anti-PD-L1 or anti-CTLA-4 therapy, and approximately 40% of the dose-escalation patients had been treated with checkpoint inhibitors. Partial responses were achieved by three dose-escalation patients, of whom one had hepatocellular carcinoma and two had cutaneous melanoma. The point of sequencing TCRbeta in the periphery was to test whether ivuxolimab changed TCR sequence diversity and drove clonal T-cell expansion. The monotherapy dose-escalation portion (N ≈ 52 patients) of the phase I ivuxolimab trial is reported in the paper. What the study reported, not specific to this receptor: Low levels of normalized T-cell clonal expansion were also seen in some nonresponding patients. Clonal expansion of both CD4+ and CD8+ blood T cells was observed from baseline to week 6 at doses 0.1 to 3.0 mg/kg. On average, CD8+ T cells showed more expanded clones than CD4+ T cells after ivuxolimab. The antigen specificity of the peripheral T cells that underwent clonal expansion was not determined. In the 0.1-3.0 mg/kg groups, partial responders had among the lowest normalized peripheral clonal expansion, particularly in CD8+ T cells.

Trimmed from V: 0 bases; trimmed from J: 3 bases; junction bases lacking a gene match: 8. The CDR1 and CDR2 encoded by the germline V gene are SGHDT and YYEEEE. The CDR3, from cysteine to phenylalanine, totals 18 residues. Only the CDR3 region is kept as DNA, spanning 54 bases read in frame from base 1. The sample holds one count of this clone. Its antigen is not yet known. No much larger clone exists at a distance of one base, and base qualities are not known. Patients with autoimmune disease history or receiving systemic immunosuppression were excluded from the trial. Peripheral blood for TCR sequencing was collected from all dose cohorts at baseline, on cycle 4 day 1, and on cycle 7 day 1. The samples were drawn from a first-in-human, open-label, multicenter phase I dose-escalation trial of ivuxolimab. Adults with locally advanced or metastatic melanoma, renal cell carcinoma, hepatocellular carcinoma or head and neck squamous cell carcinoma were enrolled in the trial. CD4+ and CD8+ T cells were sorted separately from peripheral blood before TCR sequencing.

Genomic DNA was extracted from sorted cells for sequencing of the TCRbeta CDR3 region. The immunoSEQ Assay was used to sequence the TCRbeta CDR3 regions. Sourced from immuneACCESS, this table was stored by TCRdb with only in-frame sequences that have V and J called. A share of the clones is absent; for the studies checked, an unresolved V gene accounts for under half, and the remainder has no known explanation. This sample comprises under 85,000 clones, 94% of them detected only once. The top ten constitute more than 9.5% of the sample. The specimen was CD4+ or CD8+ T cells sorted from blood, collected in a trial of the OX40 agonist ivuxolimab. Recombination linked TRBV5-6 to TRBJ2-2, with TRBD1 identical over 10 junction bases. The sequence derives from an adult with an advanced solid tumor such as melanoma, head and neck, liver or kidney cancer. In nucleotides, the sequence is TGTGCCAGCAGCTTGGTGGTTTGGACAGGGGGTCACACCGGGGAGCTGTTTTTT. This sequence encodes CASSLVVWTGGHTGELFF. With the rest looked up from the reference TRBV5-6 and TRBJ2-2 genes rather than sequenced, the full variable domain is DAGVTQSPTHLIKTRGQQVTLRCSPKSGHDTVSWYQQALGQGPQFIFQYYEEEERQRGNFPDRFSGHQFPNYSSELNVNALLLGDSALYLCASSLVVWTGGHTGELFFGEGSRLTVL.